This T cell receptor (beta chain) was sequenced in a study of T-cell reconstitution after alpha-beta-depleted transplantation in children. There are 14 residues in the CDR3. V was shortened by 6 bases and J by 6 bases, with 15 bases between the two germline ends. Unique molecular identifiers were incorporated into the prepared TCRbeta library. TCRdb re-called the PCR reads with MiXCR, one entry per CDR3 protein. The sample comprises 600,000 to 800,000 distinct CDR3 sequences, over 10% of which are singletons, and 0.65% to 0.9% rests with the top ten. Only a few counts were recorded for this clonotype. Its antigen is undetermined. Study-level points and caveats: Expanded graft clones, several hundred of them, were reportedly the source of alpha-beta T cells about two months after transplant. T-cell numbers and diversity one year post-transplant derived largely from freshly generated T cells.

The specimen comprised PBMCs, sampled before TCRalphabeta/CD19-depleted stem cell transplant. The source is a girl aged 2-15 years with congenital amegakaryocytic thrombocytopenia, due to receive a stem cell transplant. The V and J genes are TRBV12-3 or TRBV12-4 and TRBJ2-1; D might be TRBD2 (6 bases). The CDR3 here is CASSPGVRGNEQFF. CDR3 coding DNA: TGTGCCAGCAGCCCGGGAGTAAGAGGCAATGAGCAGTTCTTC.